Each of the 2 T cell receptor beta chains below was sequenced from the same sample in a study of T cells in Graves' hyperthyroidism and ophthalmopathy. Researchers amplified the TCR beta CDR3 regions from RNA transcripts. HTBI primers were used for first-round RT-PCR of the TCR CDR3. TCRdb analysed the multiplex PCR reads with MiXCR anew, one entry per CDR3 protein. The table includes around 480,000 distinct CDR3 sequences, approximately 15% detected once. Sequencing input: blood. The source of these receptors is a woman aged 18-29 years with Graves' hyperthyroidism.

Ten or more counts support this clonotype. V and J are TRBV2 and TRBJ1-1; D not resolved. Germline V gene data show CDR1 as SNHLY and CDR2 as FYNNEI. The CDR3 extends over 13 amino acids. Deletions cut 2 bases from V and 3 bases from J, with 7 bases between. CDR3 sequence reads: CASSERWDTEAFF. The CDR3 nucleotides read TGTGCCAGCAGTGAACGCTGGGACACTGAAGCTTTCTTT.

In its sample, this clonotype was seen many times. V usage is TRBV24-1 and J usage is TRBJ1-1; 7 bases are shared with TRBD1. With 7 bases clipped from V and 6 bases from J, the junction kept 10 bases outside the gene matches. CDR3 length: 14 residues. Germline loops: CDR1 KGHDR, CDR2 SFDVKD. The CDR3 region is CATRSTGQAAEAFF. The DNA for the CDR3 is TGTGCCACCAGGAGCACCGGACAGGCTGCTGAAGCTTTCTTT.